One and the same sample provided the 2 T cell receptor beta chains below, sequenced in a study of shared clonotypes between healthy human individuals. Repertoires were generated with immunoSEQ multiplex PCR, while TCRdb's copy carries only in-frame clones and drops some. Of a few hundred thousand clones listed, 77% are singletons. Sequences were obtained from PBMCs. Receptor source: a woman aged 40 to 49 in good health. Some clones in this sample may be carry-over from other donors' samples.

This rearrangement joins TRBV2 to TRBJ2-5, with D maybe TRBD1 (5 bases). This CDR3 contains 12 residues. Per the germline V gene, CDR1 is SNHLY and CDR2 is FYNNEI. V lost 6 bases, J lost 7 bases, and 12 bases lay in between. CDR3 sequence reads: CASRPDTGTQYF. CDR3 sequence (DNA): TGTGCCAGCAGGCCGGACACGGGGACCCAGTACTTC.

The chain joins TRBV9 to TRBJ2-7, with D uncertain. V was clipped by 0 bases and J by 3 bases, with 10 bases between them. Germline V CDR1 and CDR2: SGDLS, YYNGEE. The CDR3 consists of 14 residues. Here the CDR3 reads CASSVGAPFYEQYF. In DNA form, the CDR3 reads TGTGCCAGCAGCGTAGGGGCCCCCTTCTACGAGCAGTACTTC. Full variable domain (missing parts from reference TRBV9 and TRBJ2-7): DSGVTQTPKHLITATGQRVTLRCSPRSGDLSVYWYQQSLDQGLQFLIQYYNGEERAKGNILERFSAQQFPDLHSELNLSSLELGDSALYFCASSVGAPFYEQYFGPGTRLTVT.